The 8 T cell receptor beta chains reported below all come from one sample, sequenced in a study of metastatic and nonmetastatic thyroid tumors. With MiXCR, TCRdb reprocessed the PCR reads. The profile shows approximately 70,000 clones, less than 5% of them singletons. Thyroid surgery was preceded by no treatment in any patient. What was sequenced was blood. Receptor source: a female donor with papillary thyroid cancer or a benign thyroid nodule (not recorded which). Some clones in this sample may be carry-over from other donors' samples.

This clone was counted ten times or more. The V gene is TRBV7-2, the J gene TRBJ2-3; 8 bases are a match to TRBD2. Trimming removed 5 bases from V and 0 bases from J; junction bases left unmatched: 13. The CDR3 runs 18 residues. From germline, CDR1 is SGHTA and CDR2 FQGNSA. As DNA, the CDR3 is TGTGCCAGCAGCCGAGGCGCCGCACTAGCGGATAGCACAGATACGCAGTATTTT. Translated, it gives CASSRGAALADSTDTQYF.

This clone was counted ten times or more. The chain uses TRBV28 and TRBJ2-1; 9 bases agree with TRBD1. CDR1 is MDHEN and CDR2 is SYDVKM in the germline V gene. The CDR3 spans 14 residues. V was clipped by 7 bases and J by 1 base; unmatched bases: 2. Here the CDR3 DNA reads TGTGCCAGCAAGGGGACAGGGTCCTACAATGAGCAGTTCTTC. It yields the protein CASKGTGSYNEQFF.

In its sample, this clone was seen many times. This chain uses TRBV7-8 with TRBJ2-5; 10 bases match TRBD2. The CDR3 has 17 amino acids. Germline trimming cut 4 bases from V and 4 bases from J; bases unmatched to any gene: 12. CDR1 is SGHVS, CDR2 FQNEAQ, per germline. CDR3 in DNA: TGTGCCAGCAGCTGGTCTAGCGGGAGAGGCGTAGGAGAGACCCAGTACTTC. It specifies CASSWSSGRGVGETQYF.

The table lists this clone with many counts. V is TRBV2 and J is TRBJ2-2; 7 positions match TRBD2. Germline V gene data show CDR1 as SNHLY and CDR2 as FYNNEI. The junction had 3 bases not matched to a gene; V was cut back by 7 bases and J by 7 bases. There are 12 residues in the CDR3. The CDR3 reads CASKRDDGELFF. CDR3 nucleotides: TGTGCCAGCAAGCGGGATGACGGGGAGCTGTTTTTT.

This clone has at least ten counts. The CDR3 DNA is TGTGCCAGCAGCCAGTTTGGTGAAAAACTGTTTTTT. It yields the protein CASSQFGEKLFF. The chain recombines TRBV3-1 with TRBJ1-4; D unclear. CDR1 LGHDT and CDR2 YNNKEL come from the germline V gene (reference sequence). Deletions cut 3 bases from V and 7 bases from J, with 6 bases between. This CDR3 spans 12 amino acids.

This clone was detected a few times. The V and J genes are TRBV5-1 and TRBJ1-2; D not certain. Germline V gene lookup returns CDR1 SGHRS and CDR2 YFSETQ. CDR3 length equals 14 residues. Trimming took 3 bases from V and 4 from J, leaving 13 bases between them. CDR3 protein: CASSSRQDFYGYTF. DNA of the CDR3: TGCGCCAGCAGCTCTCGGCAGGACTTCTATGGCTACACCTTC.

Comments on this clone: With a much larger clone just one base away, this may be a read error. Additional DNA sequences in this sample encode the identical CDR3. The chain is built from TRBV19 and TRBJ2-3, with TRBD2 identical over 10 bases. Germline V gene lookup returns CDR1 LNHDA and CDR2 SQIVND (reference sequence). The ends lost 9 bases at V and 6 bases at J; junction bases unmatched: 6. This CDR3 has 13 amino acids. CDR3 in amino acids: CASCLAGADTQYF. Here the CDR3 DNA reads TGTGCCAGCTGCCTAGCGGGAGCGGATACGCAGTATTTT.

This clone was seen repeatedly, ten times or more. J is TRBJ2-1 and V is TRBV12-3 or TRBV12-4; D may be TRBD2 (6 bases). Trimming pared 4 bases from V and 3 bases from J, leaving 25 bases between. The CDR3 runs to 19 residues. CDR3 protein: CASSSALPEGQTNYNEQFF. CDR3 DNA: TGTGCCAGCAGTTCCGCTCTCCCGGAGGGCCAAACCAACTACAATGAGCAGTTCTTC.